This TCR beta chain was found in a study of blood T cell repertoires in COVID-19. This table comes from immunoSEQ multiplex PCR, and its TCRdb copy is limited to in-frame clones, with some not included. This table has approximately 280,000 clones, around 90% appearing once. The CDR3 spans 15 residues. Germline assignment: CDR1 MNHEY and CDR2 SVGAGI. V gave up 6 bases and J gave up 4 bases; unmatched junction bases: 11. Material for sequencing was peripheral blood. The chain has TRBV6-5 and TRBJ1-2, with TRBD1 identical over 7 bases. This clonotype was sampled from a young man with active or convalescent COVID-19. CDR3 in DNA: TGTGCCAGCAGGGCGGGACAGCGAAACCCCTATGGCTACACCTTC. Encoded protein: CASRAGQRNPYGYTF.